The 18 T cell receptor beta chains in this list originate from one sample, sequenced in a study of cytomegalovirus exposure and HLA in healthy donors (dated by TCRdb to 2015 to 2018). Library creation used the immunoSEQ multiplex PCR assay. A mixture of 60 forward primers for TCR Vbeta segments and 13 reverse primers for TCR Jbeta segments was used in the multiplex PCR. TCRdb holds this immuneACCESS table with in-frame rearrangements only. Some clones are missing; in checked studies, unresolved V genes explain under half, and the rest has no known cause. The sample contains tens of thousands of clones, 65% to 85% of them found a single time. Of the sample, approximately 2.6% falls within the top ten clones. The sample taken for sequencing was PBMCs. The source is a young man in good health and CMV-seronegative.

The J gene is TRBJ2-7, the V gene TRBV5-1, with D tentatively TRBD1 (5 bases). The V gene lost 4 bases and the J gene lost 3 bases, with 17 bases spanning the gap. CDR3 length equals 15 residues. Looked up from germline, CDR1 is SGHRS and CDR2 is YFSETQ. The CDR3 DNA reads as TGCGCCAGCAGCAAAGAAGGGGTTCCCAACTACGAGCAGTACTTC. This gives the protein CASSKEGVPNYEQYF.

The chain joins TRBV25-1 to TRBJ2-7; the match to TRBD1 covers 8 bases. Trimming cost V 4 bases and J 6 bases; bases outside gene matches: 20. Germline V gene lookup returns CDR1 MGHDK and CDR2 SYGVNS. The CDR3 is 18 residues long. For the CDR3, the DNA is TGTGCCAGCAGTGGCCCGGCCTCAGGGGGCAATATTCGTCGCGAGCAGTACTTC. As protein: CASSGPASGGNIRREQYF.

The V gene is TRBV14, the J gene TRBJ2-7; no clear D. This CDR3 spans 14 amino acids. V lost 1 base and J lost 0, with 7 bases in between. Looked up from germline, CDR1 is SGHDN and CDR2 is FVKESK. The CDR3 reads CASSQGAYSYEQYF. The CDR3 DNA reads TGTGCCAGCAGCCAAGGGGCATACTCCTACGAGCAGTACTTC.

The rearrangement links TRBV2 to TRBJ1-2; the D gene is possibly TRBD1 (5 bases). Trimming shortened V by 1 base and J by 7 bases, and 16 bases separated the two germline ends. Germline V CDR1 and CDR2: SNHLY, FYNNEI. This CDR3 is 15 amino acids long. CDR3 DNA: TGTGCCAGCAGTGAAGTGGCCAACCGGAGGGGTGGCTACACCTTC. Translated: CASSEVANRRGGYTF. Full variable domain (remainder filled in from reference TRBV2 and TRBJ1-2): EPEVTQTPSHQVTQMGQEVILRCVPISNHLYFYWYRQILGQKVEFLVSFYNNEISEKSEIFDDQFSVERPDGSNFTLKIRSTKLEDSAMYFCASSEVANRRGGYTFGSGTRLTVV.

The CDR3 DNA reads as TGTGCTAGTGGTTTGGTACGTCCCTCCGGGAGCCCCACAGATACGCAGTATTTT. Residues: CASGLVRPSGSPTDTQYF. The chain carries TRBV12-5 and TRBJ2-3; possibly TRBD2 for D (6 bases). Germline CDR1 is LGHNT and CDR2 is FRNRAP. The CDR3 has 18 residues. V lost 0 bases, J lost 2 bases, and 18 bases lay in between.

This chain connects TRBV9 to TRBJ1-6; no firm D call. V was trimmed by 0 bases and J by 0 bases, leaving 10 bases between them. Germline lookup yields CDR1 SGDLS and CDR2 YYNGEE. The CDR3 is 17 residues long. The CDR3 region has the DNA TGTGCCAGCAGCGTAGAATCTTTCAGCTCCTATAATTCACCCCTCCACTTT. It codes for CASSVESFSSYNSPLHF.

V and J are TRBV9 and TRBJ2-1; perhaps TRBD1 as D (6 bases). Looked up from germline, CDR1 is SGDLS and CDR2 is YYNGEE. The CDR3 runs 13 residues. The V end lost 3 bases, the J end lost 4 bases, and 8 bases lay between the germline ends. CDR3 sequence: CASSGGQYNEQFF. As DNA, the CDR3 is TGTGCCAGCAGCGGAGGACAGTACAATGAGCAGTTCTTC. The variable domain in full, with the rest retrieved from reference TRBV9 and TRBJ2-1, is DSGVTQTPKHLITATGQRVTLRCSPRSGDLSVYWYQQSLDQGLQFLIQYYNGEERAKGNILERFSAQQFPDLHSELNLSSLELGDSALYFCASSGGQYNEQFFGPGTRLTVL.

This clone occurred once. The genes are TRBV5-1 and TRBJ1-2, with D possibly TRBD1 on 5 matching bases. The germline CDR1 and CDR2 sequences are SGHRS and YFSETQ. The V end lost 7 bases, the J end lost 6 bases, and 16 bases lay between the germline ends. This CDR3 is 13 amino acids long. Written as DNA, the CDR3 is TGCGCCAGCGGGAGGGATGGGACTGATGGCTACACCTTC. Protein: CASGRDGTDGYTF. Looking up the rest from reference TRBV5-1 and TRBJ1-2 gives the full variable domain: KAGVTQTPRYLIKTRGQQVTLSCSPISGHRSVSWYQQTPGQGLQFLFEYFSETQRNKGNFPGRFSGRQFSNSRSEMNVSTLELGDSALYLCASGRDGTDGYTFGSGTRLTVV.

CDR3 amino acids: CAWTPSNTEAFF. The CDR3 bases are TGTGCCTGGACCCCCTCGAACACTGAAGCTTTCTTT. The genes are TRBV30 and TRBJ1-1; D not certain. The CDR3 is 12 amino acids. V dropped 4 bases and J dropped 1 base, with 7 bases sitting between them. Germline V gene lookup returns CDR1 GTSNPN and CDR2 SVGIG (reference sequence).

The chain joins TRBV7-2 to TRBJ2-1; D is perhaps TRBD2 (6 bases). The CDR3 contains 13 residues. V lost 8 bases, J lost 10 bases, and 18 bases lay in between. From germline, CDR1 is SGHTA and CDR2 FQGNSA. The CDR3 region has the DNA TGTGCCAGCGATAAGATTAGCGGCGACGAGCAGTTCTTC. It translates to CASDKISGDEQFF.

The chain employs TRBV7-3 and TRBJ1-1; the D is unclear. The V and J ends lost 5 bases and 2 bases respectively, with 12 bases between them. CDR1 and CDR2 from the germline V gene are SGHTA and FQGTGA. CDR3 length: 14 residues. CDR3 sequence (DNA): TGTGCCAGCAGCAATCCGGGAGCTAACACTGAAGCTTTCTTT. This encodes CASSNPGANTEAFF.

The chain recombines TRBV7-3 with TRBJ2-7; the D is unclear. Trimming took off 1 base at V and 5 bases at J, with 15 bases between the two ends. This CDR3 is built from 15 residues. Germline assignment: CDR1 SGHTA and CDR2 FQGTGA. DNA for the CDR3: TGTGCCAGCAGCTTAAATCCAGGTGCCTTGAACGAGCAGTACTTC. It is translated as CASSLNPGALNEQYF.

The rearrangement uses TRBV7-6 and TRBJ2-3; 10 positions match TRBD2. The germline CDR1 and CDR2 sequences are SGHVS and FNYEAQ. CDR3 size: 16 residues. V shed 5 bases, J shed 6 bases, and the junction held 11 bases outside the gene matches. For the CDR3, the DNA is TGTGCCAGCAGCCCTATGGAAGCGGGGGGGGTGGATACGCAGTATTTT. It translates to CASSPMEAGGVDTQYF.

The V call is TRBV5-1, the J call TRBJ1-4; weak D call: TRBD1 (5 bases). CDR1 and CDR2 from the germline V gene are SGHRS and YFSETQ. Trimming left V 4 bases short and J 5 bases short, with 12 bases between. This CDR3 has 14 amino acids. CDR3 nucleotides: TGCGCCAGCAGCCCGGACAAGGTGAATGAAAAACTGTTTTTT. It translates to CASSPDKVNEKLFF.

The CDR3 DNA is TGTGCCAGCAGCTTAAACTTGGGGAGGGGAACTGAAGCTTTCTTT. It translates to CASSLNLGRGTEAFF. The chain has TRBV7-2 and TRBJ1-1; weak D call: TRBD1 (5 bases). This CDR3 region has 15 residues. The V gene's germline CDR1 is SGHTA and CDR2 FQGNSA. V was shortened by 2 bases and J by 5 bases, with 15 bases between the two germline ends. Combining the CDR3 with reference TRBV7-2 and TRBJ1-1 gives the whole variable domain GAGVSQSPSNKVTEKGKDVELRCDPISGHTALYWYRQSLGQGLEFLIYFQGNSAPDKSGLPSDRFSAERTGGSVSTLTIQRTQQEDSAVYLCASSLNLGRGTEAFFGQGTRLTVV.

The DNA for the CDR3 is TGTGCCAGCAGTGAAGGTCGGCAGTACTTC. Translating it yields CASSEGRQYF. The V and J genes are TRBV2 and TRBJ2-7, with no clear D. The germline V gene has CDR1 SNHLY and CDR2 FYNNEI. There are 10 residues in the CDR3. Trimming removed 1 base from V and 9 bases from J, with 4 bases in between.

The chain uses TRBV7-9 and TRBJ1-4; no clear D. The CDR3 spans 13 residues. The ends were cut back, 1 base at V and 8 bases at J, with 8 bases in the middle. Germline CDR1 and CDR2: SEHNR and FQNEAQ (reference sequence). For the CDR3, the DNA is TGTGCCAGCAGCTTAGATTTAGAAGAAAAACTGTTTTTT. It is translated as CASSLDLEEKLFF.

In this sample, this clone turned up a few times. The chain combines TRBV5-1 with TRBJ2-7, with TRBD1 matching 10 bases. Germline V gives CDR1 SGHRS, CDR2 YFSETQ. Trimming at V came to 3 bases and at J to 3 bases, leaving 6 bases not matched to a gene. The CDR3 extends over 15 amino acids. The CDR3: CASSSSGTGDYEQYF. CDR3 nucleotides: TGCGCCAGCAGCTCCTCCGGGACAGGGGACTACGAGCAGTACTTC.